This T cell receptor beta chain was observed in a study of blood T cell repertoires in COVID-19 (dated by TCRdb to between 2020 and 2021). General notes on the study: Collaborator samples came from the United States, Italy and Spain and covered acute and convalescent phases of COVID-19. Where available, HLA class I and class II types were taken from metadata supplied by the sample provider and were not determined by assay-based typing. Sample metadata almost always included a de-identified subject ID, COVID-19 status, age in years and sex. The repertoires were released in a freely available public database intended as a resource for research on the immune response to SARS-CoV-2. The samples were drawn from the first 160 participants of the ongoing ImmuneRACE study and from some 1,300 subjects provided by 6 global collaborators. Deeply sampled blood TCRbeta repertoires from subjects exposed to, actively infected with, or recovered from COVID-19 were included in the dataset. The material from the prospective study consisted of cDNA or gDNA derived from T cells, B-cell-depleted T cells, or PBMCs.

The collaborating institutions used their own protocols to collect whole blood in K2EDTA tubes. For TCRbeta analysis, collaborators shipped samples in one of three forms: frozen whole blood, isolated PBMCs, or DNA extracted from either of those sample types. Results the study describes overall, beyond this receptor: Clinical and demographic metadata were provided uncurated, with the amount varying by source and participant.

V is shortened by 3 bases, J by 0 bases, and the region joining them spans 9 bases. Spanning cysteine to phenylalanine, the CDR3 consists of 15 amino acids. This entry keeps only the CDR3 DNA: 45 bases, framed from base 1. From the germline V gene (reference sequence), CDR1 is LNHDA and CDR2 is SQIVND. TCRbeta CDR3 regions were amplified from genomic DNA by means of the immunoSEQ Assay, a bias-controlled multiplex PCR. The authors processed their data as follows. The number of nucleated cells in each sample was estimated from the amplification of reference gene primers within the assay. Sequence reads were collapsed and filtered to measure the absolute abundance of every unique TCRbeta CDR3 rearrangement. For each sample, productive Simpson clonality was calculated as the square root of Simpson's diversity index across productive rearrangements. TCRdb limited this immuneACCESS table to in-frame rearrangements with V and J called. A share of clones is missing; checked studies link under half to unresolved V genes, and the rest is unexplained. That table gives V, J and clone size, and the DNA gave D and trimming. A total of about 160,000 clones appear in this sample, over 65% of them only once. The biggest ten clones account for roughly 2.2% of the sample.

Details on this clone: Its binding antigen is unknown. Base qualities are not provided; no much larger clone lies one nucleotide away.

Sequences were obtained from peripheral blood. The receptor chain draws on TRBV19 and TRBJ1-3; no D gene is confidently identified. This receptor was obtained from a man between 70 and 80 years old with acute or convalescent COVID-19. The nucleotide sequence is given as TGTGCCAGTAGTATCTCGACATCCTCTGGAAACACCATATATTTT. Its coded protein is CASSISTSSGNTIYF.